This section outlines one TCR beta chain sequence together with its context. This clone was picked up one time. This clone's antigen is unknown. No per-base quality is available; no much larger clone lies one base away. The data are from a study of shared clonotypes between healthy human individuals (dated by TCRdb to 2018 to 2021). Background for the entire study: The cohort included a few men and a couple of women between 18 and 49 years of age. To estimate repertoire size and how much clonotype sharing occurs between individuals, the study deeply sequenced the blood TCR repertoires of about five healthy adults. To increase sequencing depth and limit assay-specific biases, TCR repertoire library preparation and sequencing were carried out by different laboratories using diverse techniques. Each donor's leukapheresis produced roughly between about 0.8 and 10 billion PBMCs.

Using the deep immunoSEQ assay, multiplex PCR amplified TCR CDR3 regions from genomic DNA. For each cell subset, the extracted genomic DNA was distributed evenly across all wells of several immunoSEQ 96-well plates, and each plate served as one replicate. Each replicate PCR for unsorted PBMC received 300 to 350 ng genomic DNA, equal to about 30,000 T cell genomes. Genomic DNA from unsorted PBMC was sequenced over ten immunoSEQ deep assay plates. Purified libraries were measured with a Qubit 3.0 fluorometer, size-checked on a Bioanalyzer 2100, and measured again with the KAPA Library Quantification kit. Each immunoSEQ 96-well plate was sequenced on its own single-read 150-cycle Illumina NextSeq 550 flow cell. As for how the authors treated the data: Because the immunoSEQ output included only junctional sequences and no quality scores, the filtering could not be the same as the filtering used for full-length reads. Sequences were annotated with PyIR, a Python wrapper for IgBLAST v1.9, and V/J genes and CDR3 were assigned using IMGT germline references. Reads with weak V/J assignments (E-value above 1e-6), missing CDR3, stop codons, out-of-frame junctions, or ambiguous translated residues were removed. A V3J clonotype was defined by an identical inferred V gene, J gene, and CDR3 amino acid sequence. Percentage overlap between repertoires was computed as shared unique clonotypes divided by the size of the smaller repertoire. Three approaches were used to assess repertoire richness: RTK rarefaction, the Chao1 estimator, and Recon v2.1 estimates of unobserved clonotypes. TCRdb took this table from immuneACCESS and kept in-frame rearrangements with V and J called. Such tables lack part of the clones; where checked against another copy, unresolved V genes explain under half of the gap, and the rest is unexplained. V, J and clone size are taken as reported in that table, and D and trimming were inferred from the DNA itself. The sample includes around 500,000 clones, with 70% to 80% observed a single time. About 12% of the sample goes to the ten largest clones.

The donors were healthy, HIV-negative adults with no recently reported acute infections or vaccinations. Only Caucasian adults living in Nashville, Tennessee, USA were represented among the donors. For unsorted samples, 85 million to 100 million PBMCs were counted, and genomic DNA was extracted using the QIAamp DNA Blood Mini kit. Blood was obtained by leukapheresis, after which PBMCs were separated by Ficoll-Histopaque density gradient centrifugation and cryopreserved in liquid nitrogen vapor phase. Study-wide conclusions, independent of this receptor: Sampling was limited to blood, and TCR repertoires in tissue likely differ from TCR repertoires in blood. The genetic and exposure-history diversity represented was limited by the small number of donors. Pairwise subsampling indicated that sequencing depth was expected to affect the degree of clonotype sharing among donors.

The receptor comes from a middle-aged woman in good health. Some clones in this sample may be carry-over from other donors' samples. The specimen sequenced was PBMCs.

The bases are TGTGCCAGCAGCCACCGGAAGGGTGGCTCCTACGAGCAGTACTTC. The resulting protein is CASSHRKGGSYEQYF. The chain uses TRBV5-6 and TRBJ2-7, with no confidently assigned D gene. CDR1 and CDR2 are drawn from the germline V gene: SGHDT, YYEEEE. Trimming takes 4 bases from V and 0 bases from J, and the germline ends sit 14 bases apart. The CDR3 numbers 15 residues from cysteine through phenylalanine. Kept here is only the CDR3 DNA, which spans 45 bases and is read in frame from base 1.